The rows below give T cell receptor beta chains drawn from one sample of a study of cytomegalovirus exposure and HLA in healthy donors. TCRdb's copy holds only in-frame clones and misses some; the assay was immunoSEQ multiplex PCR. The sample records some 100,000 clones, about 79% being singletons. Material: PBMCs. The receptors were sampled from a woman between 18 and 30 years old in good health and CMV-seronegative. The CDR3 runs from the conserved cysteine through the conserved F or W. The D gene is left open where the match is weak. Rows give clone size only sometimes, using once, few, many, or a class for an expanded clone.

TRBV27	NA	NA	TRBJ2-7	CASDPRSARPAYEQYF	TGTGCCAGCGACCCCCGCTCCGCCAGGCCAGCCTACGAGCAGTACTTC
TRBV28	NA	NA	TRBJ1-1	CASSLWHLRDTEAFF	TGTGCCAGCAGTTTATGGCACTTACGGGACACTGAAGCTTTCTTT
TRBV5-6	once	TRBD2	TRBJ2-7	CASSFGLAGGSSYEQYF	TGTGCCAGCAGCTTCGGACTAGCGGGAGGGAGCTCCTACGAGCAGTACTTC
TRBV6-5	NA	TRBD1	TRBJ2-7	CASSWAGTGDYEQYF	TGTGCCAGCAGTTGGGCCGGGACAGGGGACTACGAGCAGTACTTC
TRBV4-1	NA	NA	TRBJ2-7	CASSRLRRYEQYF	TGCGCCAGCAGTCGACTAAGGCGGTACGAGCAGTACTTC
TRBV7-2	NA	NA	TRBJ2-1	CASSLSQGSYNEQFF	TGTGCCAGCAGCTTATCGCAGGGCTCCTACAATGAGCAGTTCTTC
TRBV2	NA	NA	TRBJ2-2	CASGRDSNTGELFF	TGTGCCAGCGGAAGGGACTCCAACACCGGGGAGCTGTTTTTT
TRBV28	NA	NA	TRBJ1-5	CASSLTGSQPQHF	TGTGCCAGCAGTTTAACAGGGTCCCAGCCCCAGCATTTT
TRBV6-1	NA	NA	TRBJ1-2	CASSPAGFYGYTF	TGTGCCAGCAGCCCAGCAGGGTTCTATGGCTACACCTTC
TRBV7-6	NA	TRBD2	TRBJ2-3	CASSATSGSYTDTQYF	TGTGCCAGCAGCGCGACTAGCGGGTCTTACACAGATACGCAGTATTTT
TRBV19	NA	NA	TRBJ2-1	CASGRTGPYNEQFF	TGTGCCAGCGGGAGGACAGGGCCTTACAATGAGCAGTTCTTC
TRBV19	NA	NA	TRBJ1-2	CASSINLDFNYGYTF	TGTGCCAGTAGTATAAATCTCGACTTTAACTATGGCTACACCTTC
TRBV7-7	NA	NA	TRBJ2-5	CASSLHIARGGETQYF	TGTGCTAGCAGCTTACATATAGCGCGGGGTGGAGAGACCCAGTACTTC
TRBV7-3	NA	NA	TRBJ2-7	CASSLSSSYEQYF	TGTGCCAGCAGCTTATCCTCCTCCTACGAGCAGTACTTC
TRBV6-5	NA	NA	TRBJ2-2	CASSGTGELFF	TGTGCCAGCAGCGGCACCGGGGAGCTGTTTTTT
TRBV7-9	few	TRBD1	TRBJ1-5	CASSLVLPDRESNQPQHF	TGTGCCAGCAGCTTAGTTCTCCCGGACAGGGAGAGCAATCAGCCCCAGCATTTT
TRBV7-2	NA	TRBD2	TRBJ2-7	CASSLGPSGSYEQYF	TGTGCCAGCAGCTTAGGACCTAGCGGGAGCTACGAGCAGTACTTC
TRBV7-3	NA	TRBD1	TRBJ2-3	CASSPDRTSTDTQYF	TGTGCCAGCAGCCCGGACAGGACCTCCACAGATACGCAGTATTTT